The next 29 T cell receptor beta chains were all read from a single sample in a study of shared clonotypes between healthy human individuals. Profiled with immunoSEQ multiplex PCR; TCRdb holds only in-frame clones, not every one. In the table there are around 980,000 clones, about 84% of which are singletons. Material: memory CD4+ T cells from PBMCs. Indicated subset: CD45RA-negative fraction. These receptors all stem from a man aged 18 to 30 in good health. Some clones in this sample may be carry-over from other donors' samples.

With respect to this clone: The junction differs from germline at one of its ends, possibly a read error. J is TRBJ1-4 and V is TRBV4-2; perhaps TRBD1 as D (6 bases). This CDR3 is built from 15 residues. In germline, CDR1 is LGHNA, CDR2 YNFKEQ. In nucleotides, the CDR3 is TGTGCCAGCAGCCAAGCTGCAGGGGTGGGTGAAAAGCTGTTTTTT. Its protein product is CASSQAAGVGEKLFF.

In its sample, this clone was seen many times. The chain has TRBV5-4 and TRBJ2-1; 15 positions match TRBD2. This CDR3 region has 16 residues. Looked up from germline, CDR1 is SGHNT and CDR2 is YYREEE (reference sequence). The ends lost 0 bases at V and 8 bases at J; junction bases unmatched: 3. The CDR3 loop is CASSLGGTSGRYEQFF. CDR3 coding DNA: TGTGCCAGCAGCTTGGGAGGGACTAGCGGGAGGTATGAGCAGTTCTTC.

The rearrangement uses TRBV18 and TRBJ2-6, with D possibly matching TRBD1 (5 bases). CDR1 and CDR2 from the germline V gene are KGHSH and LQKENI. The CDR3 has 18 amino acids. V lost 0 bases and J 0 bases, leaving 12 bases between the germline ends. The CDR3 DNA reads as TGTGCCAGCTCACCACCGCTCCGGCAGGGCTCTGGGGCCAACGTCCTGACTTTC. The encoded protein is CASSPPLRQGSGANVLTF.

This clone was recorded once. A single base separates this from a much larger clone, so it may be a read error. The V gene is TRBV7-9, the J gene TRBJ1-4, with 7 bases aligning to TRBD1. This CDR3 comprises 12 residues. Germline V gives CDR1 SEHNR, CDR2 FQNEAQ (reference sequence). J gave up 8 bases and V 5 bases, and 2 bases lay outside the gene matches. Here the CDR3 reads CASSPGQEKLFF. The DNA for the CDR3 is TGTGCCAGCAGCCCGGGACAGGAAAAACTGTTTTTT. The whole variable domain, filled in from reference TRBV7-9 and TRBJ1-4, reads DTGVSQNPRHKITKRGQNVTFRCDPISEHNRLYWYRQTLGQGPEFLTYFQNEAQLEKSRLLSDRFSAERPKGSFSTLEIQRTEQGDSAMYLCASSPGQEKLFFGSGTQLSVL.

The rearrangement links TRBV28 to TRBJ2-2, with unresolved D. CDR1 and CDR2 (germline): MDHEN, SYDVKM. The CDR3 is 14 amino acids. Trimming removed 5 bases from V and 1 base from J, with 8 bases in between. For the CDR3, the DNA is TGTGCCAGCAGTACCCGTATGAACACCGGGGAGCTGTTTTTT. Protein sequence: CASSTRMNTGELFF. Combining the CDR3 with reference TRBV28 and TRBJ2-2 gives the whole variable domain DVKVTQSSRYLVKRTGEKVFLECVQDMDHENMFWYRQDPGLGLRLIYFSYDVKMKEKGDIPEGYSVSREKKERFSLILESASTNQTSMYLCASSTRMNTGELFFGEGSRLTVL.

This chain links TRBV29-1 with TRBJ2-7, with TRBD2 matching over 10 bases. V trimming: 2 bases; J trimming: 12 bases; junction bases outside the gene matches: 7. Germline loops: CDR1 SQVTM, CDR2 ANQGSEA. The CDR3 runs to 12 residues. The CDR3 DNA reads TGCAGCGTTGAACTGGCTAGCGGGAGCAGGTACTTC. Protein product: CSVELASGSRYF.

This CDR3 reads CASSHNRADTQYF. The CDR3 DNA follows: TGCGCCAGCAGCCACAACAGGGCCGATACGCAGTATTTT. The gene calls are TRBV5-1 and TRBJ2-3; D may be TRBD1 (6 bases). CDR3 length: 13 residues. The V gene lost 4 bases and the J gene lost 6 bases, with 12 bases spanning the gap. Germline-derived CDR1 and CDR2 are SGHRS and YFSETQ. The full variable domain, its missing parts supplied by reference TRBV5-1 and TRBJ2-3, is KAGVTQTPRYLIKTRGQQVTLSCSPISGHRSVSWYQQTPGQGLQFLFEYFSETQRNKGNFPGRFSGRQFSNSRSEMNVSTLELGDSALYLCASSHNRADTQYFGPGTRLTVL.

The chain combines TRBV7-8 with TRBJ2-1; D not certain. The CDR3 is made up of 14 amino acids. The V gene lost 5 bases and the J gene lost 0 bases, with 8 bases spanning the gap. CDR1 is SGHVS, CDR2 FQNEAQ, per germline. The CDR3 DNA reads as TGTGCCAGCAGCATGCGGAGCTCCTACAATGAGCAGTTCTTC. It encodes CASSMRSSYNEQFF.

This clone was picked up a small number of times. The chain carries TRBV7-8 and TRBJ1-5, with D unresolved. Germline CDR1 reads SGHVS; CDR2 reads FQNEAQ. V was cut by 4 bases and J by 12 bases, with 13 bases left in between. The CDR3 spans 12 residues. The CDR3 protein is CASSSWKGYQHF. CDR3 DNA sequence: TGTGCCAGCAGCTCGTGGAAAGGATACCAGCATTTT.

The CDR3 spells CASSPTVSSPGDTQYF. The DNA for the CDR3 is TGTGCCAGCAGCCCTACCGTCTCTAGCCCCGGGGATACGCAGTATTTT. This chain joins TRBV7-9 and TRBJ2-3, with D tentatively TRBD2 (5 bases). The CDR3 is made up of 16 amino acids. V gave up 5 bases and J gave up 6 bases, with 21 bases separating them. CDR1 SEHNR and CDR2 FQNEAQ come from the germline V gene (reference sequence).

The CDR3 here is CASSVDRTEAFF. Here the CDR3 DNA reads TGCGCCAGCAGCGTAGACAGAACTGAAGCTTTCTTT. This chain links TRBV5-1 with TRBJ1-1, with D possibly being TRBD1 (5 bases). The CDR3 runs 12 residues. V dropped 4 bases and J dropped 5 bases, with 9 bases sitting between them. Germline loops: CDR1 SGHRS, CDR2 YFSETQ. Using reference TRBV5-1 and TRBJ1-1 for the parts outside the CDR3, the full variable domain is KAGVTQTPRYLIKTRGQQVTLSCSPISGHRSVSWYQQTPGQGLQFLFEYFSETQRNKGNFPGRFSGRQFSNSRSEMNVSTLELGDSALYLCASSVDRTEAFFGQGTRLTVV.

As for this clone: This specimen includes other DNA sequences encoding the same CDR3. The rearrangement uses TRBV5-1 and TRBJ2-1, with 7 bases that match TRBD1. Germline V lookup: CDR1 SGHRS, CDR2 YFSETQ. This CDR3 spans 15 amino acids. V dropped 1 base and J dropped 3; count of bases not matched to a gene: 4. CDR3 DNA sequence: TGCGCCAGCAGCTTGAACCGGGACAGCTACAATGAGCAGTTCTTC. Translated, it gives CASSLNRDSYNEQFF.

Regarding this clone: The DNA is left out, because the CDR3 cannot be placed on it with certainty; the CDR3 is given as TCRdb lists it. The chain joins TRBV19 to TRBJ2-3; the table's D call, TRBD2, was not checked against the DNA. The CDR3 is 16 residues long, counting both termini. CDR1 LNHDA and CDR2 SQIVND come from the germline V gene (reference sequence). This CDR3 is CASSIGSISVMDTQYF.

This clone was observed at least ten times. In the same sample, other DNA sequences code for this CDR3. CDR3 bases: TGTGCCTGGACCCCGGGCTCCAGTAATGGCTACACCTTC. This sequence encodes CAWTPGSSNGYTF. The J gene is TRBJ1-2, the V gene TRBV30, with D unresolved. There are 13 residues in the CDR3. Per the germline V gene, CDR1 is GTSNPN and CDR2 is SVGIG (reference sequence). Trimming stripped 4 bases from V and 6 bases from J, with 15 bases between.

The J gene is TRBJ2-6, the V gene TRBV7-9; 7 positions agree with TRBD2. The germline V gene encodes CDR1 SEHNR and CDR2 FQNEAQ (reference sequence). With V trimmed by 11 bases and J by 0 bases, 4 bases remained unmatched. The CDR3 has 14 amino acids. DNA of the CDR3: TGTGCCGGGCGGGGGAGCTCTGGGGCCAACGTCCTGACTTTC. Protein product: CAGRGSSGANVLTF.

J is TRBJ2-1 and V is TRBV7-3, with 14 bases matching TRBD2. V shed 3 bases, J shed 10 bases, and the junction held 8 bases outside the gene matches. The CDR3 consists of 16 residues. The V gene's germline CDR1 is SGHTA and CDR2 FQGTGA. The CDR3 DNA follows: TGTGCCAGCAGCTTTGGGACTAGCGGGAGAGGGCGGGAGCAGTTCTTC. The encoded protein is CASSFGTSGRGREQFF.

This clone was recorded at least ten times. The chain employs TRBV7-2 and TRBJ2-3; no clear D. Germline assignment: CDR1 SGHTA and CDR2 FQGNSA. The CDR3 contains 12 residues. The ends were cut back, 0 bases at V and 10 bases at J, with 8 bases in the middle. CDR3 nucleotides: TGTGCCAGCAGCTTAGCCCAGTGGGCGCAGTATTTT. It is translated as CASSLAQWAQYF.

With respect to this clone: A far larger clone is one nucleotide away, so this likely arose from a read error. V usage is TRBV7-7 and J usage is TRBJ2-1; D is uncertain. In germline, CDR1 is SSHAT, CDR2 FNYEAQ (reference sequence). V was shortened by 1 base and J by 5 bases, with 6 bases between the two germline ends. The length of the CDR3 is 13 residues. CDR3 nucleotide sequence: TGTGCCAGCAGCTTAGGTAGTAACAATGAGCAGTTCTTC. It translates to CASSLGSNNEQFF. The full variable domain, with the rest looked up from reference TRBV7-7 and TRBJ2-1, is GAGVSQSPRYKVTKRGQDVTLRCDPISSHATLYWYQQALGQGPEFLTYFNYEAQPDKSGLPSDRFSAERPEGSISTLTIQRTEQRDSAMYRCASSLGSNNEQFFGPGTRLTVL.

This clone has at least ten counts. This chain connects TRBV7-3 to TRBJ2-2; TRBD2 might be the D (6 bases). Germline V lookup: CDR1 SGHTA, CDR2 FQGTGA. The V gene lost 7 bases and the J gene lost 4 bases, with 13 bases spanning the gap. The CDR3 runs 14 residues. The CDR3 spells CASNGGIGTGELFF. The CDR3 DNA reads TGTGCCAGCAATGGGGGGATTGGCACCGGGGAGCTGTTTTTT.

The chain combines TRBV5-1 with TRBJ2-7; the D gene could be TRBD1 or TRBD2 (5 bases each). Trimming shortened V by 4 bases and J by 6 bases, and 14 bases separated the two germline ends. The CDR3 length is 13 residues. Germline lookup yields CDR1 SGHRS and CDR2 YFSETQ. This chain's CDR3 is CASSPSGTTEQYF. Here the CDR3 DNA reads TGCGCCAGCAGCCCCTCCGGGACGACCGAGCAGTACTTC.

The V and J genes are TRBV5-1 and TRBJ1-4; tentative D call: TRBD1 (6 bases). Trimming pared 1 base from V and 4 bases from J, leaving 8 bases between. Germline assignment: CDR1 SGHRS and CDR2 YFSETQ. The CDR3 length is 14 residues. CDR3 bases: TGCGCCAGCAGCTTGCTAGGGGGTAATGAAAAACTGTTTTTT. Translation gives CASSLLGGNEKLFF.

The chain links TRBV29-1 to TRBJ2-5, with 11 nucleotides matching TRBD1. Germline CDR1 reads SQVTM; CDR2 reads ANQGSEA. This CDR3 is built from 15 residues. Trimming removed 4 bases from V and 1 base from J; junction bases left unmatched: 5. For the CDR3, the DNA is TGCAGCGTTGGCCCCGGGACAGGGGGCCAAGAGACCCAGTACTTC. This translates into CSVGPGTGGQETQYF.

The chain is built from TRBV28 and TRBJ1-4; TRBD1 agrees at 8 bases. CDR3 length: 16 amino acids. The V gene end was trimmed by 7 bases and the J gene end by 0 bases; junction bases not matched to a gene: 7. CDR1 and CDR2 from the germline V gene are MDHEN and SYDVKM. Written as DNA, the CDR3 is TGTGCCAGCACCCACAGGGGGATTACAACTAATGAAAAACTGTTTTTT. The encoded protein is CASTHRGITTNEKLFF.

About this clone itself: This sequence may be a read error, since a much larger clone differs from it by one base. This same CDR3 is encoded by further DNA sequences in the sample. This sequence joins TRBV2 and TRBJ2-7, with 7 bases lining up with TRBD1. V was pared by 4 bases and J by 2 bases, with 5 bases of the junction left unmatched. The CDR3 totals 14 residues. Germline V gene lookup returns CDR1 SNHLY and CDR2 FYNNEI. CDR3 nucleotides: TGTGCCAGCAGTGGGGGGCAGGGGGCCTACGAGCAGTACTTC. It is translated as CASSGGQGAYEQYF.

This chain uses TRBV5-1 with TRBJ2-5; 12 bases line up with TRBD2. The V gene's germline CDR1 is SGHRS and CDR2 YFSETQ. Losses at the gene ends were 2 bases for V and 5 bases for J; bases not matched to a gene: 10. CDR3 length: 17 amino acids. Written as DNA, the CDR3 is TGCGCCAGCAGCTTCCCTCGGGAAGGACTAGCGGGGGAGACCCAGTACTTC. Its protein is CASSFPREGLAGETQYF. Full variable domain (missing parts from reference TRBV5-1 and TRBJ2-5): KAGVTQTPRYLIKTRGQQVTLSCSPISGHRSVSWYQQTPGQGLQFLFEYFSETQRNKGNFPGRFSGRQFSNSRSEMNVSTLELGDSALYLCASSFPREGLAGETQYFGPGTRLLVL.

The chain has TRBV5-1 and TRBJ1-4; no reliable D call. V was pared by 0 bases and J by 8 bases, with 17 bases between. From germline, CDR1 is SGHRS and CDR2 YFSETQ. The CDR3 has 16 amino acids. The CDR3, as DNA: TGCGCCAGCAGCTTGGATATTTCCGGGTCCGGGGAAAAACTGTTTTTT. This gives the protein CASSLDISGSGEKLFF. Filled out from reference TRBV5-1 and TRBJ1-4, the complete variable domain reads KAGVTQTPRYLIKTRGQQVTLSCSPISGHRSVSWYQQTPGQGLQFLFEYFSETQRNKGNFPGRFSGRQFSNSRSEMNVSTLELGDSALYLCASSLDISGSGEKLFFGSGTQLSVL.

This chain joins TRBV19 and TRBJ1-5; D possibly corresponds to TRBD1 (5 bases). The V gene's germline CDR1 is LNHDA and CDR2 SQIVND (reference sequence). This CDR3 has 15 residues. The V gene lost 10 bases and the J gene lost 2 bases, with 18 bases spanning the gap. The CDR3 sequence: CAKQGPPVGNQPQHF. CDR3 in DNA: TGTGCCAAGCAGGGACCGCCAGTCGGCAATCAGCCCCAGCATTTT.

The CDR3 sequence is CASSSTSGSIVDTQYF. CDR3 DNA: TGTGCCAGCAGCTCGACTAGCGGGAGTATTGTTGATACGCAGTATTTT. The chain employs TRBV11-3 and TRBJ2-3, with TRBD2 matching over 12 bases. V dropped 4 bases and J dropped 6; count of bases not matched to a gene: 8. The germline V gene encodes CDR1 SGHNT and CDR2 YENEEA. The CDR3 covers 16 residues. The whole variable domain, remainder taken from reference TRBV11-3 and TRBJ2-3, is EAGVVQSPRYKIIEKKQPVAFWCNPISGHNTLYWYLQNLGQGPELLIRYENEEAVDDSQLPKDRFSAERLKGVDSTLKIQPAELGDSAVYLCASSSTSGSIVDTQYFGPGTRLTVL.

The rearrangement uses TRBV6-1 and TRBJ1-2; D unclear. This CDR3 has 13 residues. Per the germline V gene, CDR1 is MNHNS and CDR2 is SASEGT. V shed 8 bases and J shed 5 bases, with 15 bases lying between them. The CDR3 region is CASRSLGLYGYTF. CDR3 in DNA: TGTGCCAGCCGCTCCCTCGGTCTTTATGGCTACACCTTC.